This T cell receptor beta chain was identified in a study of blood T cell repertoires in COVID-19. Looking at the study overall: Samples taken during acute and convalescent COVID-19 were collected in the United States, Italy and Spain. PBMCs, B-cell-depleted T cells, or T cells were the source of the cDNA or gDNA that made up the material.

The CDR3 is made up of 15 amino acids. Per germline, CDR1 MGHRA and CDR2 YSYEKL. Trimming shortened V by 8 bases and J by 0 bases, and 17 bases separated the two germline ends. This clone occurred a few times. During active infection, Seattle patients enrolled and were then monitored through disease. Libraries were prepared by immunoSEQ multiplex PCR; TCRdb keeps only in-frame clonotypes and omits some of them. This table holds about 82,000 clones, under 80% found once. This clonotype was sampled from a man aged 55 to 70 with COVID-19, enrolled during active disease. The specimen was peripheral blood. The V call is TRBV4-1, the J call TRBJ2-7, with D unresolved. The CDR3 DNA is TGCGCCAGCTCCCCGGGTGGCGCAAGCTCCTACGAGCAGTACTTC. Its protein product is CASSPGGASSYEQYF.